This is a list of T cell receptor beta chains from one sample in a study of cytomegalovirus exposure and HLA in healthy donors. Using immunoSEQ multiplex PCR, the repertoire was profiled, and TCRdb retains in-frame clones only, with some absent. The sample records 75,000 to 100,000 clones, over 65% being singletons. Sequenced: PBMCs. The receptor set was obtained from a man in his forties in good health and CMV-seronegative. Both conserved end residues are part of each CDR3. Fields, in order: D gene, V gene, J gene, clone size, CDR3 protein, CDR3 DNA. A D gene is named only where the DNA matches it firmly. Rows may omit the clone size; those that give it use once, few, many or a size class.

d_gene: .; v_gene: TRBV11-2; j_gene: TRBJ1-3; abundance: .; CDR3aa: CASSLKLIETAIYF; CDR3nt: TGTGCCAGCAGCTTAAAGCTGATTGAAACGGCCATATATTTT
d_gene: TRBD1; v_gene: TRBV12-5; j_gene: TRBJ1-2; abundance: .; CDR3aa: CASAGAGGGYGYTF; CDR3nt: TGTGCTAGTGCCGGAGCAGGGGGCGGCTATGGCTACACCTTC
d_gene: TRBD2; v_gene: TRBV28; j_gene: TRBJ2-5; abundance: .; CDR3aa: CASSLARTSIVWEQYF; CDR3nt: TGTGCCAGCAGTTTAGCCCGGACTAGCATCGTCTGGGAGCAGTACTTC
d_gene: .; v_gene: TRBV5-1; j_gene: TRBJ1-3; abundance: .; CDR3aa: CASSLVGVGNTIYF; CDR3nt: TGCGCCAGCAGCTTGGTAGGGGTTGGAAACACCATATATTTT
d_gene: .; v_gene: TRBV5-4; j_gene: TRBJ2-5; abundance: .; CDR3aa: CASSTTRDKQETQYF; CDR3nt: TGTGCCAGCAGCACCACCCGGGACAAGCAAGAGACCCAGTACTTC
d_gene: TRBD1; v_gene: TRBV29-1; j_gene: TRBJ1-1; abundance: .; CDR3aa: CSVESGQGVSEAFF; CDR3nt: TGCAGCGTTGAATCCGGACAGGGGGTTTCTGAAGCTTTCTTT
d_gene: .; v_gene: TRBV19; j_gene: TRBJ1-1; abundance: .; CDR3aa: CASSKVQGATEAFF; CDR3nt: TGTGCCAGTAGTAAAGTCCAGGGCGCCACTGAAGCTTTCTTT
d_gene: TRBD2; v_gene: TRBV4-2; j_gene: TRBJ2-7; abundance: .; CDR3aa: CASSQEVGTRAYEQYF; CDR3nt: TGTGCCAGCAGCCAAGAGGTCGGGACTAGAGCCTACGAGCAGTACTTC
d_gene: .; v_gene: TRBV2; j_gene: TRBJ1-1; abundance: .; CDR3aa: CASSRTVDTEAFF; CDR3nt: TGTGCCAGCAGTAGGACAGTGGACACTGAAGCTTTCTTT
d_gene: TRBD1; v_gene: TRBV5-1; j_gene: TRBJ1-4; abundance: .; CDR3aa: CASSFQGGQGNEKLFF; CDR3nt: TGCGCCAGCAGCTTCCAAGGAGGACAGGGGAATGAAAAACTGTTTTTT
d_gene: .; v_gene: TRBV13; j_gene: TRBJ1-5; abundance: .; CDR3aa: CASSSRGSNQPQHF; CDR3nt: TGTGCCAGCAGCTCCAGGGGTAGCAATCAGCCCCAGCATTTT
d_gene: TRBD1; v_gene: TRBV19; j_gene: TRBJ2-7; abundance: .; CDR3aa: CASQPGQGALEQYF; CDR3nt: TGTGCCAGCCAACCGGGACAGGGGGCCCTCGAGCAGTACTTC
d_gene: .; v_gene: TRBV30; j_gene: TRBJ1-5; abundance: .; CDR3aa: CAWATDSNQPQHF; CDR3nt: TGTGCCTGGGCGACAGATAGCAATCAGCCCCAGCATTTT
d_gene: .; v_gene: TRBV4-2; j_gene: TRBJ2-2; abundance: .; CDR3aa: CASSLQTVNTGELFF; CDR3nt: TGTGCCAGCAGCCTCCAGACTGTCAACACCGGGGAGCTGTTTTTT
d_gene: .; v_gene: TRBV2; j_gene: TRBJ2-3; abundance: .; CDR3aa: CASSEAQLYTQYF; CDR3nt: TGTGCCAGCAGTGAAGCGCAACTGTATACGCAGTATTTT
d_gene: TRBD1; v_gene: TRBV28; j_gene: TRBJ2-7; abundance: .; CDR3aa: CASSGQTGTRSEQYF; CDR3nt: TGTGCCAGCAGTGGCCAGACAGGGACACGCAGCGAGCAGTACTTC
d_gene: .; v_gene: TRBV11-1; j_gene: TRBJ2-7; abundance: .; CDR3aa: CASSSGLSSYEQYF; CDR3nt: TGTGCCAGCAGCTCGGGACTGTCCTCCTACGAGCAGTACTTC
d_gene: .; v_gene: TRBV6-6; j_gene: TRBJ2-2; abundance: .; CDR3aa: CASRPVLARELFF; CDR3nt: TGTGCCAGCAGACCCGTATTAGCAAGGGAGCTGTTTTTT
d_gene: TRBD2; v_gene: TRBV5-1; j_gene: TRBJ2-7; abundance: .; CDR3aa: CASSLGAGGPFREQYF; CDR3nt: TGCGCCAGCAGCTTGGGGGCGGGGGGGCCATTCCGCGAGCAGTACTTC
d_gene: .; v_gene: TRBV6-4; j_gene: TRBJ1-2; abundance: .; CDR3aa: CASRPTPGGGYGYTF; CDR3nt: TGTGCCAGCAGACCGACCCCGGGGGGCGGGTATGGCTACACCTTC
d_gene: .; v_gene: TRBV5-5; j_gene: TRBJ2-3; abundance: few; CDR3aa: CASSLEIPRGDTQYF; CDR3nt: TGTGCCAGCAGCTTGGAAATTCCCCGGGGAGATACGCAGTATTTT
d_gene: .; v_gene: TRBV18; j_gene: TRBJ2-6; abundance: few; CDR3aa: CASSFGVLSSGANVLTF; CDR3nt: TGTGCCAGCTCATTCGGAGTTCTCAGCTCTGGGGCCAACGTCCTGACTTTC
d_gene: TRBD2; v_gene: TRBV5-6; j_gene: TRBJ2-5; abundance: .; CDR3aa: CASSKRETREGTQYF; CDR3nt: TGTGCCAGCAGTAAGCGGGAGACCCGGGAAGGGACCCAGTACTTC
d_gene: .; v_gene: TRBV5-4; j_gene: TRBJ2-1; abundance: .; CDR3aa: CASTQRGAYEQFF; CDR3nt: TGTGCCAGCACCCAGCGTGGGGCTTATGAGCAGTTCTTC
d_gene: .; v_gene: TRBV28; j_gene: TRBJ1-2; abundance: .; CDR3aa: CASSLGSGYTF; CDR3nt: TGTGCCAGCAGTTTAGGTAGTGGCTACACCTTC
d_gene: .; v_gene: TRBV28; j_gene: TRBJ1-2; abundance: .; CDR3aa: CASSLERNYGYTF; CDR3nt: TGTGCCAGCAGTTTAGAACGGAACTATGGCTACACCTTC
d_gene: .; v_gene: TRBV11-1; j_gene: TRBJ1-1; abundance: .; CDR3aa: CASGKGLNTEAFF; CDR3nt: TGTGCCAGCGGCAAGGGGCTGAACACTGAAGCTTTCTTT
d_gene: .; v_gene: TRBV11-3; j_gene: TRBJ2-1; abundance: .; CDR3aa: CASSLGLGASYNEQFF; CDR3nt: TGTGCCAGCAGCTTAGGTCTGGGGGCCTCCTACAATGAGCAGTTCTTC
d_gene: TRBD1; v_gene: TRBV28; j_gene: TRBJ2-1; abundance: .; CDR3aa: CASSQPSGTGLGEQFF; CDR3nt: TGTGCCAGCAGCCAACCGTCCGGGACAGGGCTTGGTGAGCAGTTCTTC
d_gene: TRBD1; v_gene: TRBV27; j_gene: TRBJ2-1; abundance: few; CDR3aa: CASSVYRGASSYNEQFF; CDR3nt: TGTGCCAGCAGTGTCTACAGGGGTGCAAGCTCCTACAATGAGCAGTTCTTC
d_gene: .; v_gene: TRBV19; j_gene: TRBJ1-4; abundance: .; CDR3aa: CASSRRPESSVQKLFF; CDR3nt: TGTGCCAGTAGTCGCCGCCCGGAGTCCTCCGTTCAAAAACTGTTTTTT
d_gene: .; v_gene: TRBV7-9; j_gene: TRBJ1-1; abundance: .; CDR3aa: CASSLRQVNTEAFF; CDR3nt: TGTGCCAGCAGCCTCAGGCAGGTGAACACTGAAGCTTTCTTT
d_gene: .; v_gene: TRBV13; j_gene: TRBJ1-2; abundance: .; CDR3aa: CASSSQGSYYGYTF; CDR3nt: TGTGCCAGCAGCTCGCAGGGTTCTTACTATGGCTACACCTTC